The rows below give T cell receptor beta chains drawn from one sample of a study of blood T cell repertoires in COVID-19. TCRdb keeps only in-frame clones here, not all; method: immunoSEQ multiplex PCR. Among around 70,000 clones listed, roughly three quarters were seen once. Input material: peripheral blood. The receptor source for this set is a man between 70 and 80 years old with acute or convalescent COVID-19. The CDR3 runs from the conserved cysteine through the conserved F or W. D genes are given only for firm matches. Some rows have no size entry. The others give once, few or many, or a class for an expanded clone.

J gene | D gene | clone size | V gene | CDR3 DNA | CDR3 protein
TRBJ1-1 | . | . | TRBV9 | TGTGCCAGCAGCGCTGGTGGGACATGGGGGCCGAACACTGAAGCTTTCTTT | CASSAGGTWGPNTEAFF
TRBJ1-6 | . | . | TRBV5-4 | TGTGCCAGCAGCTTGGGGGCGGACAGCCTAAATTCACCCCTCCACTTT | CASSLGADSLNSPLHF
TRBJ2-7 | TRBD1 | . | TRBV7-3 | TGTGCCAGCAGTCGGGACAGGGGCTACGAGCAGTACTTC | CASSRDRGYEQYF
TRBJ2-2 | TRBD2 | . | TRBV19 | TGTGCCAGTAGGCCAGGTCGCGGGACTAGCGACACCGGGGAGCTGTTTTTT | CASRPGRGTSDTGELFF
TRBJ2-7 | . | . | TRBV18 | TGTGCCAGCTCACCAGGGCAAGGAGGTCTCAACGAGCAGTACTTC | CASSPGQGGLNEQYF
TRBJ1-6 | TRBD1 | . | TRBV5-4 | TGTGCCAGCAGCCCAGGACAGGTTGATTCACCCCTCCACTTT | CASSPGQVDSPLHF
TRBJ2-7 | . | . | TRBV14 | TGTGCCAGCAGCCACCGAACCCTTCCGAGGGAGCAGTACTTC | CASSHRTLPREQYF
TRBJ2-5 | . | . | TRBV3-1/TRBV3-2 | TGTGCCAGCAGCCAGACGGTCACGGGGGAGACCCAGTACTTC | CASSQTVTGETQYF
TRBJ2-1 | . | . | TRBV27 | TGTGCCAGCAGTTTATATAGCGCCAACTACAATGAGCAGTTCTTC | CASSLYSANYNEQFF
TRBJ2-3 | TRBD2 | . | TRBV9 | TGTGCCAGCAAACCCCCGGGACTAGCAGCAGATACGCAGTATTTT | CASKPPGLAADTQYF
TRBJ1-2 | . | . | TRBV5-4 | TGTGCCAGCAGTTCCCGGGGTAGGGGAGGCGGCTACACCTTC | CASSSRGRGGGYTF
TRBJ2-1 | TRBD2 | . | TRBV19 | TGTGCCAGTAGTACGGTGGCTAGCGGAGGGTGGAGCTCCTACAATGAGCAGTTCTTC | CASSTVASGGWSSYNEQFF
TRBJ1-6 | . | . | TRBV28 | TGTGCCAGCATCACAGGGAGGGGCCAGAGGGATTCACCCCTCCACTTT | CASITGRGQRDSPLHF
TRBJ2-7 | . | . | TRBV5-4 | TGTGCCAGCAGCCCGAACCCAGGGGACGAGCAGTACTTC | CASSPNPGDEQYF
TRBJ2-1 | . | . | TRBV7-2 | TGTGCCAGCAGCCCGAGCGCAAGCTCCTACAATGAGCAGTTCTTC | CASSPSASSYNEQFF
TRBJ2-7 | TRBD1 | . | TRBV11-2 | TGTGCCAGCAGATTGCCGGGACAGGGCTACGAGCAGTACTTC | CASRLPGQGYEQYF
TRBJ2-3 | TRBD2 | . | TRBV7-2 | TGTGCCAGCAGCTTAATTCCAGCGGGAGGCACAGATACGCAGTATTTT | CASSLIPAGGTDTQYF
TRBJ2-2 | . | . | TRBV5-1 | TGCGCCAGCAGCCCAATGACAGGGAACACCGGGGAGCTGTTTTTT | CASSPMTGNTGELFF
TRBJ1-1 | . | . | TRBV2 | TGTGCCAGCAGACCACGGGGGGGGGACACTGAAGCTTTCTTT | CASRPRGGDTEAFF
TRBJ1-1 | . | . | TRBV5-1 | TGCGCCAGCAAATCAGGGGTGAACACTGAAGCTTTCTTT | CASKSGVNTEAFF
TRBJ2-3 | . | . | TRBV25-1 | TGTGCCAGCCGAAGGGGGACGGATACGCAGTATTTT | CASRRGTDTQYF
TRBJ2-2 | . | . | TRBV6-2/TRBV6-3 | TGTGCCAGCAGTTACCCCCTGGCTCGGGGGGCTAGCGGAGCGAACACCGGGGAGCTGTTTTTT | CASSYPLARGASGANTGELFF
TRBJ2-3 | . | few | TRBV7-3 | TGTGCCAGCAGCGTGAGCGGCACTGGCAGTCAGTATTTT | CASSVSGTGSQYF
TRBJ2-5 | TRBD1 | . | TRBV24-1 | TGTGCCACCAGTGATTCCAGTACGGACAGGGGCCAAGAGACCCAGTACTTC | CATSDSSTDRGQETQYF
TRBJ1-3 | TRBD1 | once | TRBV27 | TGTGCCAGCAGCCTACAGGGGGCCGGAGGAAACACCATATATTTT | CASSLQGAGGNTIYF
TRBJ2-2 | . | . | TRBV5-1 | TGCGCCAGCAGCGTGAGCGAGGCCGGGGAGCTGTTTTTT | CASSVSEAGELFF
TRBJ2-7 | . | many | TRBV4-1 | TGCGCCAGCAGCCAAGTAGCAGCGCCCTACGAGCAGTACTTC | CASSQVAAPYEQYF
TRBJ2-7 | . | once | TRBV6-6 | TGTGCCAGCAAGGATCGGCCGGGTTTGGGCGAGCAGTACTTC | CASKDRPGLGEQYF
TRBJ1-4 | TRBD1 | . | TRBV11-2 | TGTGCCAGCAGCTGGACAGGGGGCGGGTCAACTAATGAAAAACTGTTTTTT | CASSWTGGGSTNEKLFF
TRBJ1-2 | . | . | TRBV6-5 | TGTGCCAGCAGTTACTCACCGGGGGGCTCTAACTATGGCTACACCTTC | CASSYSPGGSNYGYTF
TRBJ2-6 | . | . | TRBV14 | TGTGCCAGCAGTCCTCCGGCTGGGGCCAACGTCCTGACTTTC | CASSPPAGANVLTF
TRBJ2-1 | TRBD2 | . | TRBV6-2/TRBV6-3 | TGTGCCAGCAGTTACCGGACTAGCGGTTACAATGAGCAGTTCTTC | CASSYRTSGYNEQFF
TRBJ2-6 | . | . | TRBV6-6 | TGTGCCGGGGCCCAATCTGGGGCCAACGTCCTGACTTTC | CAGAQSGANVLTF
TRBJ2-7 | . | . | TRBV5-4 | TGTGCCAGCAGCTTGGGGGGGACTGCGACCTACGAGCAGTACTTC | CASSLGGTATYEQYF
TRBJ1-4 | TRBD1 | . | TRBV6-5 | TGTGCCAGCTCCCTCACAGGGGGCGGGGAACTGTTTTTT | CASSLTGGGELFF
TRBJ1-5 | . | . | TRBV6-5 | TGTGCCAGCAGTATGGGGGGAGGTCAGCCCCAGCATTTT | CASSMGGGQPQHF
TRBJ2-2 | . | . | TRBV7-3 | TGTGCCAGCAGCCCTCGTGTAGGGGTGGACACCGGGGAGCTGTTTTTT | CASSPRVGVDTGELFF
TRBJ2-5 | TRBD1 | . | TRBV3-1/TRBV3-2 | TGTGCCAGCAGCCAAGGTCAGGGGGCGGAGGAGACCCAGTACTTC | CASSQGQGAEETQYF
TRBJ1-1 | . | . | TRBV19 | TGTGCCAGTAGTATTCCCCAGGGAGGGACTGAAGCTTTCTTT | CASSIPQGGTEAFF
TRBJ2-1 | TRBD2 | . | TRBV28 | TGTGCCAGCAGCACCGGGACTAGCGGTTCCAGCTCCTACAATGAGCAGTTCTTC | CASSTGTSGSSSYNEQFF
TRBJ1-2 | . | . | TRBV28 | TGTGCCAGCAGTTTATTGCCGAGGGCAGGCGGCTACACCTTC | CASSLLPRAGGYTF
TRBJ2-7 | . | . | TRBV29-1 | TGCAGCGTTGAAGATTTTCGAAGCGGAGGGGAGCAGTACTTC | CSVEDFRSGGEQYF
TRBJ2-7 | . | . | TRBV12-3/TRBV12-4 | TGTGCCAGCAGTTTGGCGGAAACCTACGAGCAGTACTTC | CASSLAETYEQYF
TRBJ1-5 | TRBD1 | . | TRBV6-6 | TGTGCCAGCAGGCTACGGGACAGGGTTAATCAGCCCCAGCATTTT | CASRLRDRVNQPQHF
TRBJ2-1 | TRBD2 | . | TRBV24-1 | TGTGCCACCAGTGACCTACGGGGGGGTGCGTCTGAGCAGTTCTTC | CATSDLRGGASEQFF
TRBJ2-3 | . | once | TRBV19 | TGTGCCAGTAGTGTGGGACTCCGGCTGGATACGCAGTATTTT | CASSVGLRLDTQYF
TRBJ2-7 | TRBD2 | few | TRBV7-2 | TGTGCCAGCAGCCCCAGGGGCGTGGAAGCGGGGGGGGAGCAGTACTTC | CASSPRGVEAGGEQYF
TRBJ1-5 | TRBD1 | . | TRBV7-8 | TGTGCCAGCAGCCCTCGGGACAGGGGAGGCGATGAGCCCCAGCATTTT | CASSPRDRGGDEPQHF
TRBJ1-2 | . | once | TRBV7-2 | TGTGCCAGCAGCTTAGACCAGGACAGAAACTATGGCTACACCTTC | CASSLDQDRNYGYTF